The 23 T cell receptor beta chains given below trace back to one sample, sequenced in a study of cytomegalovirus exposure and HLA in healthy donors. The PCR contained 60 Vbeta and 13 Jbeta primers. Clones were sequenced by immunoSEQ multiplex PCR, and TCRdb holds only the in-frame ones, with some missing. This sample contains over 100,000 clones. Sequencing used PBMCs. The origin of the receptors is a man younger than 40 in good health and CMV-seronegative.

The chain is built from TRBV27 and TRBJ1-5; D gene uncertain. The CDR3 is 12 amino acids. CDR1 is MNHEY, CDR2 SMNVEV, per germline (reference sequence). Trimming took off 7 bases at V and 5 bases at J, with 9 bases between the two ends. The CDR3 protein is CASTSRDQPQHF. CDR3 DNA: TGTGCCAGCACCTCACGGGATCAGCCCCAGCATTTT.

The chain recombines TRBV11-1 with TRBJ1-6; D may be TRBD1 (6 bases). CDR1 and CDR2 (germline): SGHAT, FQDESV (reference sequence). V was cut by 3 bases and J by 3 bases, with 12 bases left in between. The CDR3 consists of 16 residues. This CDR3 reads CASSLGASVYNSPLHF. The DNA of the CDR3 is TGTGCCAGCAGCTTGGGGGCCTCGGTCTATAATTCACCCCTCCACTTT.

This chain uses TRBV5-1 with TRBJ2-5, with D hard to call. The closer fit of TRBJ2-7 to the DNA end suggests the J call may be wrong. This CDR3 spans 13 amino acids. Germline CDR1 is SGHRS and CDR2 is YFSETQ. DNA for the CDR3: TGCGCCAGCAGTCTATCTTCGTACCACGAGCAGTACTTC. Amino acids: CASSLSSYHEQYF.

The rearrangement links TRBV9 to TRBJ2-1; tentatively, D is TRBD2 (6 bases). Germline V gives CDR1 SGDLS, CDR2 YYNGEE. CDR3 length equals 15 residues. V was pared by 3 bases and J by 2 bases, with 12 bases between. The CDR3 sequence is CASSERDSPYNEQFF. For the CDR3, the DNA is TGTGCCAGCAGCGAAAGGGACTCACCCTACAATGAGCAGTTCTTC.

The CDR3 reads CASSAPYGNRGDLYGYTF. The CDR3 DNA is TGTGCCAGCAGTGCACCTTATGGTAACAGGGGCGACCTCTATGGCTACACCTTC. The rearrangement uses TRBV25-1 and TRBJ1-2; TRBD1 agrees at 7 bases. The germline gives CDR1 MGHDK, CDR2 SYGVNS. With 4 bases clipped from V and 4 bases from J, the junction kept 18 bases outside the gene matches. The CDR3 runs 18 residues.

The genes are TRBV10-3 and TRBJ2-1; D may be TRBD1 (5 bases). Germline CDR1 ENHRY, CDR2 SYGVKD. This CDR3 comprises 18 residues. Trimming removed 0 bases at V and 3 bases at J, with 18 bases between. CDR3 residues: CAISESRVRAGIYNEQFF. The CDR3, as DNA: TGTGCCATCAGTGAGTCGCGCGTCCGAGCAGGGATCTACAATGAGCAGTTCTTC.

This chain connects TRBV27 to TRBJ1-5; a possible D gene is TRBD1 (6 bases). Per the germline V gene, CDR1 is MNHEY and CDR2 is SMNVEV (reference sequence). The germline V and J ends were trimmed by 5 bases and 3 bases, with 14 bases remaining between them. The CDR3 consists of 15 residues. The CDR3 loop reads CASSGRGMINQPQHF. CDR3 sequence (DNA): TGTGCCAGCAGTGGCAGGGGAATGATCAATCAGCCCCAGCATTTT.

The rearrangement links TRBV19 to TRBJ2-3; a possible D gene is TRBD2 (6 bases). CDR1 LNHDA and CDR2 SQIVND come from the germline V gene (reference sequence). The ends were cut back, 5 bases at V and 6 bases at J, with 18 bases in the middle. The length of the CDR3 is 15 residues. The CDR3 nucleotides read TGTGCCAGTAGTTCAGGGAGGAATGATGCGGATACGCAGTATTTT. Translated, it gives CASSSGRNDADTQYF.

The CDR3 protein is CASSQLTGTSNTDTQYF. The CDR3 nucleotides are TGTGCCAGCAGCCAACTAACCGGGACTAGTAATACAGATACGCAGTATTTT. V gene TRBV11-2 combines with J gene TRBJ2-3; 8 nucleotides agree with TRBD2. This CDR3 contains 17 residues. V lost 5 bases and J lost 3; bases outside the gene matches: 13. CDR1 is SGHAT, CDR2 FQNNGV, per germline.

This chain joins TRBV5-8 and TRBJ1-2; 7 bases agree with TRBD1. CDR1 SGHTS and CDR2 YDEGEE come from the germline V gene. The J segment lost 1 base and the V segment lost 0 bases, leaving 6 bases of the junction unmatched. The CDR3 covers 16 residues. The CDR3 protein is CASSLASQGINYGYTF. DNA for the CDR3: TGTGCCAGCAGCTTGGCCTCACAGGGGATTAACTATGGCTACACCTTC.

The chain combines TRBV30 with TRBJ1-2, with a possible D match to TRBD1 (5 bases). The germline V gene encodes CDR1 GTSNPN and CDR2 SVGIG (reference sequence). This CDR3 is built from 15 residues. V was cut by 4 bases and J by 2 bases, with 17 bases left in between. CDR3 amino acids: CAWISPGPGNYGYTF. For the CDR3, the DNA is TGTGCCTGGATCAGCCCGGGCCCAGGGAACTATGGCTACACCTTC.

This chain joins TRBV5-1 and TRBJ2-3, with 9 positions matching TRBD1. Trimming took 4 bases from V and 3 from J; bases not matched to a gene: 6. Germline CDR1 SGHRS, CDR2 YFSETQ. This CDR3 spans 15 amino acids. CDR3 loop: CASSAGTGSTDTQYF. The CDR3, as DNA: TGCGCCAGCAGCGCCGGGACAGGGTCGACAGATACGCAGTATTTT.

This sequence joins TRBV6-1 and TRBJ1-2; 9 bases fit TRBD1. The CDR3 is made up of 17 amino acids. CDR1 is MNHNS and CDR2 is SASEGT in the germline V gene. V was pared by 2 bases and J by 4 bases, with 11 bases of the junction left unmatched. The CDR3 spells CASSETPGQGTGYGYTF. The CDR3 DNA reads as TGTGCCAGCAGTGAAACCCCGGGACAGGGTACTGGCTATGGCTACACCTTC.

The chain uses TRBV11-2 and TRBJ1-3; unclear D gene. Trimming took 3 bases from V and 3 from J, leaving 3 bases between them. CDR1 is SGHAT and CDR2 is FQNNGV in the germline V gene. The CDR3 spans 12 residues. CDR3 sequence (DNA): TGTGCCAGCAGCTTCGGTGGAAACACCATATATTTT. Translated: CASSFGGNTIYF.

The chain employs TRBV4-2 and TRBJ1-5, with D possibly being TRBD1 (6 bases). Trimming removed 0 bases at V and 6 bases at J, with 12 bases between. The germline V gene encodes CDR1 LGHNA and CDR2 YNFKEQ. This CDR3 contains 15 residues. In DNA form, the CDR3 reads TGTGCCAGCAGCCAAGAGGGGGGGGCAGGTCAGCCCCAGCATTTT. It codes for CASSQEGGAGQPQHF.

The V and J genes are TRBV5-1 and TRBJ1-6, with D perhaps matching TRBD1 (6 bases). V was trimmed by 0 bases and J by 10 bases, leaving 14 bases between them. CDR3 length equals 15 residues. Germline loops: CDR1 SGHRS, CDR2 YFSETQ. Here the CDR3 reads CASSLAGQLYSPLHF. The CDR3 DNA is TGCGCCAGCAGCTTGGCGGGACAACTTTACTCACCCCTCCACTTT.

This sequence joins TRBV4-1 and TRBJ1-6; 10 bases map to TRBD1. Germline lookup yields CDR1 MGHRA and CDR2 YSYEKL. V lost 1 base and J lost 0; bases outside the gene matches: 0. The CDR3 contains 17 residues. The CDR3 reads CASSQGTGGSYNSPLHF. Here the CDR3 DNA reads TGCGCCAGCAGCCAAGGGACAGGGGGCTCCTATAATTCACCCCTCCACTTT.

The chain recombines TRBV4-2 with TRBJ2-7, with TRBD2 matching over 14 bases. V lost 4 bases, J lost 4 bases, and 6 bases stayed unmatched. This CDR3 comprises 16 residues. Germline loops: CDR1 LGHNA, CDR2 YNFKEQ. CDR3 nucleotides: TGTGCCAGCAGCCTAGGACTAGCGGGGGGCCTTTACGAGCAGTACTTC. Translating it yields CASSLGLAGGLYEQYF.

The CDR3 DNA is TGTGCCAGCAGTGTTGGACTAGCGGGGGGCAGGTCTGGGGCCAACGTCCTGACTTTC. Amino acids: CASSVGLAGGRSGANVLTF. The genes are TRBV2 and TRBJ2-6; 14 bases match TRBD2. CDR1 and CDR2 (germline): SNHLY, FYNNEI. With V trimmed by 4 bases and J by 1 base, 6 bases remained unmatched. CDR3 length: 19 amino acids.

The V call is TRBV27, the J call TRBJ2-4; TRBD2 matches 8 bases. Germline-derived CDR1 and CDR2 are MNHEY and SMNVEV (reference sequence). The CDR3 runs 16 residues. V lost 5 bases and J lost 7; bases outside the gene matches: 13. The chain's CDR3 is CASSPLGGGTGNIQYF. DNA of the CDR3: TGTGCCAGCAGTCCCCTTGGCGGGGGGACTGGGAACATTCAGTACTTC.

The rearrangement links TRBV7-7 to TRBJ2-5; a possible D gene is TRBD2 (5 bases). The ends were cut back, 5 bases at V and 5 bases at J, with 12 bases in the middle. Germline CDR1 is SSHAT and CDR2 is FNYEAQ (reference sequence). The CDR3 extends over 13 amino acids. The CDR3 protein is CASSSGLSETQYF. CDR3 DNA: TGTGCCAGCAGCAGCGGACTTTCCGAGACCCAGTACTTC. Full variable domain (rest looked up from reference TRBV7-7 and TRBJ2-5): GAGVSQSPRYKVTKRGQDVTLRCDPISSHATLYWYQQALGQGPEFLTYFNYEAQPDKSGLPSDRFSAERPEGSISTLTIQRTEQRDSAMYRCASSSGLSETQYFGPGTRLLVL.

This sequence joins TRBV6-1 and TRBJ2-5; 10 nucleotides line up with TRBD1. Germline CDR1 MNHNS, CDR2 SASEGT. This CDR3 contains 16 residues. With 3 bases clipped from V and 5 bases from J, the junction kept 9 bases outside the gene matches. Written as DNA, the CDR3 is TGTGCCAGCAGTGACCGGCTGAGACAGGGGGCCGAGACCCAGTACTTC. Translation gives CASSDRLRQGAETQYF.

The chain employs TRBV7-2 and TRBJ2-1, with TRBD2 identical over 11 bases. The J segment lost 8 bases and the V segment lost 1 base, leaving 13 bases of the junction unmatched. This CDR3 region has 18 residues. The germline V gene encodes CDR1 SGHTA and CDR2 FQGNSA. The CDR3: CASSLVVLAGGLMDEQFF. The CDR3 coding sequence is TGTGCCAGCAGCTTAGTAGTCCTAGCGGGGGGCCTGATGGATGAGCAGTTCTTC. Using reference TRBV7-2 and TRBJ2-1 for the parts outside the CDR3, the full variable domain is GAGVSQSPSNKVTEKGKDVELRCDPISGHTALYWYRQSLGQGLEFLIYFQGNSAPDKSGLPSDRFSAERTGGSVSTLTIQRTQQEDSAVYLCASSLVVLAGGLMDEQFFGPGTRLTVL.